The clone carrying this TCR beta chain was observed once. Trimming removed 6 bases at V and 6 bases at J, with 22 bases between. This CDR3 contains 16 residues. Germline loops: CDR1 KGHSH, CDR2 LQKENI. The data originate from a study of T cell responses to AZD1222 COVID-19 vaccine. Generated by immunoSEQ multiplex PCR, the TCRdb table keeps only in-frame clones and is missing some. Of about 120,000 clones detected, 90% appear once; the ten largest clones hold about 4.3%. This sequence was found in an adult in good health. Material: peripheral blood, obtained on day 0 of MenACWY control vaccination. V and J are TRBV18 and TRBJ2-3; D might be TRBD1 (6 bases). The CDR3 nucleotides are TGTGCCAGCTCCCTATATGGGACCCAGAGGGGGGATACGCAGTATTTT. This sequence encodes CASSLYGTQRGDTQYF.